This is a list of T cell receptor beta chains from one sample in a study of blood T cell repertoires in COVID-19. The method was immunoSEQ multiplex PCR; TCRdb's version includes in-frame clones alone and lacks a portion of them. The sample has some 140,000 clones, about 86% seen once; the top ten hold 29%. The specimen sequenced was peripheral blood. The receptor source for this set is a woman aged 55 to 70 with acute or convalescent COVID-19. The CDR3 runs from the conserved cysteine through the conserved F or W. A D gene is named only where the DNA matches it firmly. Size values are once, few and many counts, or a class for expanded clones, and some rows have none.

clone_size	d_call	v_call	j_call	cdr3_aa	cdr3_nt
-	-	TRBV5-5	TRBJ1-6	CASSHFQGNNSPLHF	TGTGCCAGCAGTCATTTCCAGGGTAATAATTCACCCCTCCACTTT
-	-	TRBV7-9	TRBJ1-1	CASSQNLENTEAFF	TGTGCCAGCAGCCAAAACCTAGAGAACACTGAAGCTTTCTTT
-	TRBD1	TRBV7-9	TRBJ1-2	CASSLVGGQNSNYGYTF	TGTGCCAGCAGCTTAGTTGGGGGACAGAACTCTAACTATGGCTACACCTTC
-	-	TRBV6-5	TRBJ2-2	CASRQGVITGELFF	TGTGCCAGCAGACAGGGAGTGATCACCGGGGAGCTGTTTTTT
-	-	TRBV5-1	TRBJ1-3	CASSSGDNHSGNTIYF	TGCGCCAGCAGCTCCGGGGACAACCACTCTGGAAACACCATATATTTT
-	-	TRBV28	TRBJ1-1	CASKTGAGPTEAFF	TGTGCCAGCAAAACGGGAGCGGGGCCCACTGAAGCTTTCTTT
-	-	TRBV6-1	TRBJ2-7	CASSEIGGIYEQYF	TGTGCCAGCAGTGAGATCGGAGGGATCTACGAGCAGTACTTC
-	TRBD2	TRBV29-1	TRBJ2-1	CSTGLAGAYNEQFF	TGCAGCACAGGGCTAGCGGGGGCCTACAATGAGCAGTTCTTC
-	-	TRBV7-6	TRBJ2-3	CASSIRQGGVTDTQYF	TGTGCCAGCAGCATACGACAGGGAGGAGTGACAGATACGCAGTATTTT
-	TRBD1	TRBV19	TRBJ1-2	CASSPLRGDRVVVRF	TGTGCCAGTAGTCCCCTGAGAGGGGACAGGGTAGTTGTCCGCTTC
-	TRBD2	TRBV7-2	TRBJ2-7	CASSSSSGGAYEQYF	TGTGCCAGCAGCTCTTCTAGCGGGGGGGCTTACGAGCAGTACTTC
-	-	TRBV10-3	TRBJ2-3	CAIREASGTDTQYF	TGTGCCATCAGGGAAGCTAGCGGCACAGATACGCAGTATTTT
-	TRBD1	TRBV7-2	TRBJ1-5	CASSARQGNQPQHF	TGTGCCAGCAGCGCTAGACAGGGGAATCAGCCCCAGCATTTT
-	TRBD1	TRBV23-1	TRBJ2-1	CASSHPRDSLNEQFF	TGCGCCAGCAGTCACCCCCGGGACAGCCTCAATGAGCAGTTCTTC
-	-	TRBV6-1	TRBJ1-5	CASSEKMFGGTNQPQHF	TGTGCCAGCAGTGAAAAGATGTTCGGAGGGACGAATCAGCCCCAGCATTTT
-	-	TRBV5-1	TRBJ2-7	CASSLGLSSYEQYF	TGCGCCAGCAGCTTGGGTCTAAGCTCCTACGAGCAGTACTTC
-	-	TRBV7-3	TRBJ2-1	CASSLGGIYNEQFF	TGTGCCAGCAGCTTAGGAGGGATTTACAATGAGCAGTTCTTC
-	-	TRBV30	TRBJ1-2	CAWSVFGAYYGYTF	TGTGCCTGGAGCGTATTCGGAGCCTACTATGGCTACACCTTC
-	TRBD2	TRBV7-8	TRBJ2-1	CASSLAVAGDVGDEQFF	TGTGCCAGCAGCCTTGCTGTAGCGGGGGACGTGGGAGATGAGCAGTTCTTC
-	-	TRBV24-1	TRBJ2-5	CATSDPKRRVKTQYF	TGTGCCACCAGTGACCCTAAAAGGAGGGTAAAGACCCAGTACTTC
-	-	TRBV2	TRBJ2-2	CASSEVAGNTGELFF	TGTGCCAGCAGTGAAGTTGCCGGGAACACCGGGGAGCTGTTTTTT
-	TRBD1	TRBV7-2	TRBJ1-2	CASTPTTGQGYTF	TGTGCCAGCACCCCGACGACAGGGCAAGGCTACACCTTC
-	TRBD2	TRBV5-1	TRBJ2-3	CASSLSGGRSDTQYF	TGCGCCAGCAGCTTGAGCGGGGGCAGGTCAGATACGCAGTATTTT
-	-	TRBV21-1	TRBJ2-4	CASSKVPECAPGAKNIQYF	TGTGCCAGCAGCAAAGTCCCCGAATGCGCCCCGGGGGCCAAAAACATTCAGTACTTC
-	-	TRBV5-1	TRBJ1-6	CASSLGQGIGSPLHF	TGCGCCAGCAGCTTGGGGCAGGGAATAGGTTCACCCCTCCACTTT
-	-	TRBV30	TRBJ1-6	CAWGSSYNSPLHF	TGTGCCTGGGGGAGCTCCTATAATTCACCCCTCCACTTT
-	-	TRBV5-1	TRBJ2-1	CASSLALNRDLYNEQFF	TGCGCCAGCAGCTTGGCCCTAAACAGGGATCTCTACAATGAGCAGTTCTTC
-	-	TRBV4-1	TRBJ2-4	CASSQRSVGRPENIQYF	TGCGCCAGCAGCCAACGATCGGTTGGGAGGCCCGAGAACATTCAGTACTTC
-	-	TRBV7-6	TRBJ1-4	CASSPGGQGNEKLFF	TGTGCCAGCAGCCCAGGAGGGCAGGGTAATGAAAAACTGTTTTTT
-	-	TRBV9	TRBJ1-2	CASSGVVGYTF	TGTGCCAGCAGCGGCGTTGTTGGCTACACCTTC
-	-	TRBV30	TRBJ1-5	CAWSRRQVYSNQPQHF	TGTGCCTGGAGTCGCCGACAGGTTTATAGCAATCAGCCCCAGCATTTT
-	-	TRBV28	TRBJ1-4	CASSLAQPGEKLFF	TGTGCCAGCAGTTTAGCCCAACCAGGTGAAAAACTGTTTTTT
-	TRBD1	TRBV7-8	TRBJ1-5	CASSLRQGGQPQHF	TGTGCCAGCAGCTTAAGACAGGGAGGTCAGCCCCAGCATTTT
-	-	TRBV25-1	TRBJ1-4	CASLMGGSEKLFF	TGTGCCAGCCTCATGGGGGGTTCTGAAAAACTGTTTTTT
-	-	TRBV11-2	TRBJ2-5	CASSLDGTGSSETQYF	TGTGCCAGCAGCTTAGATGGCACAGGGTCGAGTGAGACCCAGTACTTC
-	-	TRBV18	TRBJ2-1	CASSSVELERSEQFF	TGTGCCAGCTCGTCCGTTGAGCTGGAAAGGAGTGAGCAGTTCTTC
-	TRBD1	TRBV5-4	TRBJ1-2	CASSRQGEVGYTF	TGTGCCAGCAGCCGTCAGGGGGAGGTCGGCTACACCTTC
once	-	TRBV14	TRBJ1-3	CASSQDGPGNTIYF	TGTGCCAGCAGCCAAGATGGGCCCGGAAACACCATATATTTT
-	TRBD1	TRBV18	TRBJ2-2	CASSSFDTGTGRTGELFF	TGTGCCAGCTCATCATTCGATACCGGGACAGGGAGAACCGGGGAGCTGTTTTTT
-	-	TRBV7-8	TRBJ1-2	CASSLGGNYGYTF	TGTGCCAGCAGCTTAGGCGGGAACTATGGCTACACCTTC
few	TRBD2	TRBV7-2	TRBJ2-1	CASSLTETSGVYNEQFF	TGTGCCAGCAGCTTAACCGAGACTAGCGGTGTTTACAATGAGCAGTTCTTC
-	-	TRBV3-1/TRBV3-2	TRBJ1-6	CASSHSRGNNSPLHF	TGTGCCAGCAGCCATTCAAGGGGGAATAATTCACCCCTCCACTTT
-	-	TRBV19	TRBJ1-5	CASSIRQGNQPQHF	TGTGCCAGTAGTATACGACAGGGCAATCAGCCCCAGCATTTT
-	TRBD2	TRBV6-6	TRBJ2-3	CASSKSGGATDTQYF	TGTGCCAGCAGTAAGAGCGGGGGGGCCACAGATACGCAGTATTTT
-	-	TRBV5-4	TRBJ2-5	CASSDLLALETQYF	TGTGCCAGCAGCGATCTCTTGGCATTGGAGACCCAGTACTTC
-	TRBD1	TRBV7-8	TRBJ1-6	CASSLLPTGSSYNSPLHF	TGTGCCAGCAGCTTACTCCCGACAGGGAGCTCCTATAATTCACCCCTCCACTTT
-	-	TRBV7-9	TRBJ1-6	CASSSVGSPLHF	TGTGCCAGCAGCTCCGTCGGGTCACCCCTCCACTTT
-	-	TRBV4-1	TRBJ1-5	CASSQTATGKRQPQHF	TGCGCCAGCAGCCAGACCGCTACAGGGAAGAGGCAGCCCCAGCATTTT
-	TRBD1	TRBV28	TRBJ1-2	CASTAGTVGVYGYTF	TGTGCCAGCACTGCGGGGACAGTTGGGGTCTATGGCTACACCTTC
-	-	TRBV7-3	TRBJ1-6	CASSLQGWGNSPLHF	TGTGCCAGCAGCTTACAGGGATGGGGTAATTCACCCCTCCACTTT
few	-	TRBV5-4	TRBJ1-2	CASSLVSVAGYTF	TGTGCCAGCAGCTTGGTTTCGGTAGCTGGCTACACCTTC
-	TRBD1	TRBV12-3/TRBV12-4	TRBJ1-1	CASSEVAGGEAFF	TGTGCCAGCAGCGAGGTTGCAGGGGGTGAAGCTTTCTTT
-	TRBD2	TRBV10-1	TRBJ2-1	CASSASGGAREQFF	TGCGCCAGCAGTGCTAGCGGGGGGGCCCGGGAGCAGTTCTTC
-	-	TRBV28	TRBJ1-1	CASRSGQNTEAFF	TGTGCCAGCAGATCCGGACAGAACACTGAAGCTTTCTTT
-	-	TRBV10-3	TRBJ1-3	CAISGAEDRGAPAVGNTIYF	TGTGCCATCAGTGGCGCAGAGGACCGGGGGGCGCCGGCGGTCGGAAACACCATATATTTT